These 32 T cell receptor beta chains originate from one sample sequenced in a study of Graves' ophthalmopathy and Graves' hyperthyroidism. RNA transcripts were the template, and TCR beta CDR3 regions were amplified from them. Second-round multiplex PCR came after first-round RT-PCR with HTBI primers. TCRdb fed the multiplex PCR reads into MiXCR, producing one record per CDR3 protein. The sample shows roughly 610,000 distinct CDR3 sequences, 22% of them seen only once. Sequencing was carried out using peripheral blood. Receptors were obtained from a woman aged 18 to 35 with stable Graves' hyperthyroidism. Some clones in this sample may be carry-over from other donors' samples.

This chain links TRBV13 with TRBJ2-7; D may correspond to TRBD1 or TRBD2 (6 bases each). V lost 4 bases and J 0 bases, leaving 13 bases between the germline ends. The CDR3 is made up of 15 amino acids. Germline V lookup: CDR1 PRHDT, CDR2 FYEKMQ (reference sequence). CDR3 nucleotide sequence: TGTGCCAGCAGCTCCGGGGGCCTTAGCTCCTACGAGCAGTACTTC. Translation: CASSSGGLSSYEQYF.

There are a few counts of this clonotype. The V and J genes are TRBV7-3 and TRBJ1-3; D is uncertain. Between the trimmed V and J ends, which lost 1 base and 0 bases, there was a span of 7 bases. Looked up from germline, CDR1 is SGHTA and CDR2 is FQGTGA. This CDR3 spans 15 amino acids. The CDR3 sequence: CASSLSGYSGNTIYF. The CDR3 bases are TGTGCCAGCAGCTTAAGCGGGTACTCTGGAAACACCATATATTTT. Based on the CDR3 plus reference TRBV7-3 and TRBJ1-3, the full variable domain is GAGVSQTPSNKVTEKGKYVELRCDPISGHTALYWYRQSLGQGPEFLIYFQGTGAADDSGLPNDRFFAVRPEGSVSTLKIQRTERGDSAVYLCASSLSGYSGNTIYFGEGSWLTVV.

This clonotype was seen repeatedly, ten times or more. A clone one base away is much larger, so this may be a read error. V usage is TRBV2 and J usage is TRBJ1-1, with a tentative D call TRBD1 (6 bases). Trimming took off 7 bases at V and 1 base at J, with 10 bases between the two ends. CDR1 is SNHLY and CDR2 is FYNNEI in the germline V gene. CDR3 length: 13 amino acids. The CDR3 region has the DNA TGTGCCAGCACTGGACAGAAGAACACTGAAGCTTTCTTT. Translating gives CASTGQKNTEAFF.

This sequence joins TRBV6-2 or TRBV6-3 and TRBJ2-5; 10 positions match TRBD2. Trimming cost V 2 bases and J 2 bases; bases outside gene matches: 8. The CDR3 loop spans 17 amino acids. Per the germline V gene, CDR1 is MNHEY and CDR2 is SVGEGT. CDR3 residues: CASSYLAGDWEQETQYF. CDR3 DNA sequence: TGTGCCAGCAGTTACCTAGCGGGAGATTGGGAGCAAGAGACCCAGTACTTC.

This clonotype was seen at least ten times. The junction departs from germline at one end; a sequencing error may be responsible. V gene TRBV10-1 combines with J gene TRBJ2-7, with D uncertain. Germline V gene data show CDR1 as WNHNN and CDR2 as SYGVQD (reference sequence). The CDR3 is made up of 14 amino acids. CDR3 coding DNA: TGCGCCAACAGTGAGATGCGTGGTGGTTACGAGCAGTACTTC. Translated: CANSEMRGGYEQYF.

This clonotype was counted at least ten times. The rearrangement uses TRBV29-1 and TRBJ2-2; 7 bases fit TRBD1. Trimming at V came to 5 bases and at J to 5 bases, leaving 14 bases not matched to a gene. The CDR3 extends over 16 amino acids. The germline gives CDR1 SQVTM, CDR2 ANQGSEA. CDR3 sequence reads: CSVLPGTGAGTGELFF. Written as DNA, the CDR3 is TGCAGCGTTCTTCCCGGAACAGGGGCTGGGACCGGGGAGCTGTTTTTT.

As regards this clonotype: At one boundary the junction diverges from the germline segment, which might be a read error. The V and J genes are TRBV7-2 and TRBJ2-7; a weak D match, TRBD2 (5 bases). Germline V gene data show CDR1 as SGHTA and CDR2 as FQGNSA. The CDR3 totals 14 residues. The CDR3 DNA reads as TGTGTCAGCAGCACCCCGAGGAGCGGCTACGAGCAGTACTTC. As protein: CVSSTPRSGYEQYF. The full variable domain, completed using reference TRBV7-2 and TRBJ2-7, is GAGVSQSPSNKVTEKGKDVELRCDPISGHTALYWYRQSLGQGLEFLIYFQGNSAPDKSGLPSDRFSAERTGGSVSTLTIQRTQQEDSAVYLCVSSTPRSGYEQYFGPGTRLTVT.

This clonotype was counted a few times. The chain has TRBV4-1 and TRBJ2-2; tentatively, D is TRBD1 or TRBD2 (7 bases each). The CDR3 spans 17 residues. Germline V gene data show CDR1 as MGHRA and CDR2 as YSYEKL. V lost 5 bases and J lost 3, with 19 bases in between. The CDR3 sequence is CASSGEGQSKYTGELFF. The CDR3 region has the DNA TGCGCCAGCAGCGGGGAGGGACAGTCAAAATACACCGGGGAGCTGTTTTTT.

This clonotype was seen many times. The CDR3 reads CASSAVGTAYGYTF. CDR3 nucleotide sequence: TGTGCCAGCAGTGCCGTCGGGACAGCCTATGGCTACACCTTC. This chain links TRBV28 with TRBJ1-2, with TRBD1 matching over 7 bases. The J segment lost 4 bases and the V segment lost 5 bases, leaving 7 bases of the junction unmatched. Germline V lookup: CDR1 MDHEN, CDR2 SYDVKM. The CDR3 loop spans 14 amino acids.

The CDR3 DNA sequence: TGTGCCACCCAGCTTCGTAACTATGGCTACACCTTC. The encoded protein is CATQLRNYGYTF. V is TRBV28 and J is TRBJ1-2; D uncertain. This CDR3 region has 12 residues. Germline V gene lookup returns CDR1 MDHEN and CDR2 SYDVKM. V lost 10 bases to trimming and J lost 1 base, with 10 bases between them.

The rearrangement uses TRBV7-9 and TRBJ2-7; 9 nucleotides match TRBD1. Germline CDR1 SEHNR, CDR2 FQNEAQ (reference sequence). The J segment lost 7 bases and the V segment lost 6 bases, leaving 13 bases of the junction unmatched. This CDR3 contains 15 residues. This CDR3 reads CASSQWGDRAQEQYF. The CDR3 region has the DNA TGTGCCAGCAGTCAGTGGGGGGACAGGGCCCAGGAGCAGTACTTC.

The chain couples TRBV12-3 or TRBV12-4 to TRBJ1-2, with TRBD1 identical over 8 bases. The CDR3 totals 13 residues. V lost 6 bases to trimming and J lost 4 bases; unmatched junction nucleotides: 4. CDR3 bases: TGTGCCAGCAGATTGACAGGGGCCTATGGCTACACCTTC. It yields the protein CASRLTGAYGYTF.

CDR3 loop: CSVATGQGISQPQHF. The CDR3 DNA reads TGCAGCGTTGCAACGGGACAGGGGATTTCTCAGCCCCAGCATTTT. The chain employs TRBV29-1 and TRBJ1-5; 10 bases are shared with TRBD1. The length of the CDR3 is 15 residues. V lost 4 bases to trimming and J lost 6 bases; unmatched junction nucleotides: 9. Germline assignment: CDR1 SQVTM and CDR2 ANQGSEA. The complete variable domain, with remaining parts taken from reference TRBV29-1 and TRBJ1-5, reads SAVISQKPSRDICQRGTSLTIQCQVDSQVTMMFWYRQQPGQSLTLIATANQGSEATYESGFVIDKFPISRPNLTFSTLTVSNMSPEDSSIYLCSVATGQGISQPQHFGDGTRLSIL.

The sample holds many counts of this clonotype. The DNA of the CDR3 is TGTGCCAGCAGTTCAGCCCAGATCTATGGCTACACCTTC. Translated: CASSSAQIYGYTF. V is TRBV6-5 and J is TRBJ1-2, with D unresolved. Germline-derived CDR1 and CDR2 are MNHEY and SVGAGI. The length of the CDR3 is 13 residues. The V gene lost 4 bases and the J gene lost 4 bases, with 10 bases spanning the gap.

This clonotype was observed a few times. V usage is TRBV30 and J usage is TRBJ1-1, with D hard to call. CDR1 is GTSNPN, CDR2 SVGIG, per germline (reference sequence). This CDR3 has 14 amino acids. Trimming removed 6 bases from V and 5 bases from J, with 19 bases in between. DNA for the CDR3: TGTGCCTGTTGTCTGGTAGTTGGAGGGACTGAAGCTTTCTTT. This codes for CACCLVVGGTEAFF. Supplemented by reference TRBV30 and TRBJ1-1, the full variable domain reads SQTIHQWPATLVQPVGSPLSLECTVEGTSNPNLYWYRQAAGRGLQLLFYSVGIGQISSEVPQNLSASRPQDRQFILSSKKLLLSDSGFYLCACCLVVGGTEAFFGQGTRLTVV.

Details on this clonotype: A clone one base away is much larger, so this may be a read error. This sequence joins TRBV19 and TRBJ1-1, with D perhaps matching TRBD1 (6 bases). The CDR3 is 15 residues long. The V gene's germline CDR1 is LNHDA and CDR2 SQIVND (reference sequence). V lost 6 bases, J lost 7 bases, and 21 bases lay in between. CDR3 sequence reads: CASRQGSKSVIEAFF. For the CDR3, the DNA is TGTGCCAGTAGACAGGGTTCGAAATCAGTGATTGAAGCTTTCTTT. The complete variable domain, with remaining parts taken from reference TRBV19 and TRBJ1-1, reads DGGITQSPKYLFRKEGQNVTLSCEQNLNHDAMYWYRQDPGQGLRLIYYSQIVNDFQKGDIAEGYSVSREKKESFPLTVTSAQKNPTAFYLCASRQGSKSVIEAFFGQGTRLTVV.

The chain combines TRBV2 with TRBJ1-5, with 8 bases that match TRBD1. CDR3 length: 14 amino acids. Germline V gene sequence: CDR1 SNHLY, CDR2 FYNNEI. Losses at the gene ends were 3 bases for V and 4 bases for J; bases not matched to a gene: 2. CDR3 sequence reads: CASSDRTGNQPQHF. The CDR3 nucleotides read TGTGCCAGCAGTGACAGGACAGGGAATCAGCCCCAGCATTTT.

This clonotype was found a few times. The chain employs TRBV3-1 and TRBJ2-7; 10 nucleotides agree with TRBD1. The CDR3 runs 14 residues. The trim removed 0 bases at V and 6 bases at J, leaving 2 bases unmatched. CDR1 LGHDT and CDR2 YNNKEL come from the germline V gene (reference sequence). CDR3 DNA: TGTGCCAGCAGCCAAGAAGGACAGGGGGGCGAGCAGTACTTC. Amino acids: CASSQEGQGGEQYF.

This clonotype was detected ten times or more. This chain connects TRBV9 to TRBJ2-5; D is unresolved. V lost 0 bases, J lost 5 bases, and 11 bases lay in between. The CDR3 consists of 14 residues. Germline CDR1 reads SGDLS; CDR2 reads YYNGEE. CDR3 sequence reads: CASSVEGAGETQYF. The DNA of the CDR3 is TGTGCCAGCAGCGTAGAGGGTGCTGGGGAGACCCAGTACTTC.

This clonotype was seen at least ten times. The genes are TRBV6-1 and TRBJ1-2; D gene uncertain. The CDR3 contains 13 residues. The V end was cut by 6 bases, the J end by 12 bases, with 20 bases between. The germline CDR1 and CDR2 sequences are MNHNS and SASEGT. CDR3 sequence (DNA): TGTGCCAGCAGCCCCCGGGAGGCCCGAGGGAACACCTTC. It encodes CASSPREARGNTF.

This clonotype was seen a single time. The chain employs TRBV5-1 and TRBJ2-7; 10 nucleotides match TRBD2. Germline V gene data show CDR1 as SGHRS and CDR2 as YFSETQ. Unmatched junction bases numbered 3, after V lost 0 bases and J lost 0 bases. The CDR3 covers 16 residues. CDR3: CASSLDTSGASYEQYF. DNA of the CDR3: TGCGCCAGCAGCTTGGATACTAGCGGGGCCTCCTACGAGCAGTACTTC.

This clonotype was observed many times. V gene TRBV6-1 combines with J gene TRBJ1-5; TRBD1 matches at 9 bases. V dropped 6 bases and J dropped 7; count of bases not matched to a gene: 10. CDR1 is MNHNS, CDR2 SASEGT, per germline. This CDR3 spans 15 amino acids. The CDR3 region is CASRPGQGPRQPQHF. The CDR3, as DNA: TGTGCCAGCAGACCGGGACAGGGCCCTCGGCAGCCCCAGCATTTT.

V gene TRBV19 combines with J gene TRBJ2-7; no reliable D call. In germline, CDR1 is LNHDA, CDR2 SQIVND (reference sequence). V was shortened by 5 bases and J by 0 bases, with 11 bases between the two germline ends. CDR3 size: 14 residues. Here the CDR3 reads CASSSRRSSYEQYF. DNA for the CDR3: TGTGCCAGTAGTTCCCGAAGAAGCTCCTACGAGCAGTACTTC.

The V call is TRBV28, the J call TRBJ1-5; D remains unclear. In germline, CDR1 is MDHEN, CDR2 SYDVKM. The V end lost 7 bases, the J end lost 0 bases, and 1 base lay between the germline ends. This CDR3 contains 11 residues. This chain's CDR3 is CASTSNQPQHF. CDR3 coding DNA: TGTGCCAGCACTAGCAATCAGCCCCAGCATTTT.

The CDR3 DNA follows: TGTGCCAGCAGTATTCAGGGGGCCCCCTACGAGCAGTACTTC. Translated, it gives CASSIQGAPYEQYF. The rearrangement links TRBV7-2 to TRBJ2-7, with 8 bases aligning to TRBD1. Trimming at V came to 6 bases and at J to 2 bases, leaving 6 bases not matched to a gene. Germline CDR1 is SGHTA and CDR2 is FQGNSA. This CDR3 contains 14 residues.

The rearrangement joins TRBV14 to TRBJ1-3; D is unresolved. V lost 6 bases and J 0 bases, leaving 9 bases between the germline ends. The germline V gene encodes CDR1 SGHDN and CDR2 FVKESK. CDR3 length: 14 residues. The CDR3 spells CASRNSFSGNTIYF. The CDR3 DNA reads TGTGCCAGCAGAAACAGTTTCTCTGGAAACACCATATATTTT.

This clonotype has just one count. The V call is TRBV12-3 or TRBV12-4, the J call TRBJ2-2; 8 bases align to TRBD2. The CDR3 totals 15 residues. V dropped 8 bases and J dropped 3; count of bases not matched to a gene: 8. This CDR3 is CASHPSGFHTGELFF. The CDR3 DNA sequence: TGTGCCAGCCACCCTAGCGGGTTCCACACCGGGGAGCTGTTTTTT.

Ten or more counts support this clonotype. This chain uses TRBV28 with TRBJ2-7; the match to TRBD1 covers 7 bases. Germline lookup yields CDR1 MDHEN and CDR2 SYDVKM. CDR3 length: 14 residues. Trimming took 3 bases from V and 5 from J; bases not matched to a gene: 7. CDR3 residues: CASSLGTATHEQYF. In DNA, the CDR3 is TGTGCCAGCAGTTTGGGGACAGCTACCCACGAGCAGTACTTC.

This rearrangement joins TRBV29-1 to TRBJ2-7; 9 nucleotides line up with TRBD1. There are 12 residues in the CDR3. V lost 4 bases to trimming and J lost 7 bases; unmatched junction nucleotides: 5. The germline V gene encodes CDR1 SQVTM and CDR2 ANQGSEA. Here the CDR3 reads CSVGQGVREQYF. The CDR3 region has the DNA TGCAGCGTTGGACAGGGGGTAAGGGAGCAGTACTTC.

In this sample, this clonotype turned up many times. The gene calls are TRBV20-1 and TRBJ1-1, with 7 bases that match TRBD1. The CDR3 consists of 11 residues. Germline V lookup: CDR1 DFQATT, CDR2 SNEGSKA (reference sequence). Trimming took 0 bases from V and 8 from J; bases not matched to a gene: 0. The CDR3 protein is CSARDRGEAFF. The CDR3, as DNA: TGCAGTGCTAGAGACAGGGGGGAAGCTTTCTTT.

The gene calls are TRBV6-5 and TRBJ1-2; perhaps TRBD1 as D (5 bases). V lost 4 bases, J lost 8 bases, and 14 bases lay in between. CDR1 is MNHEY, CDR2 SVGAGI, per germline. CDR3 length: 13 amino acids. Here the CDR3 reads CASSLRKGNGYTF. CDR3 nucleotides: TGTGCCAGCAGTTTACGAAAGGGGAACGGCTACACCTTC.

There are many counts of this clonotype. The V call is TRBV29-1, the J call TRBJ2-5, with D possibly being TRBD1 or TRBD2 (5 bases each). Germline V gives CDR1 SQVTM, CDR2 ANQGSEA. V was cut by 2 bases and J by 5 bases, with 12 bases left in between. This CDR3 comprises 13 residues. The DNA for the CDR3 is TGCAGCGTTGAACGGGAAGGGACGGAGACCCAGTACTTC. Translating it yields CSVEREGTETQYF.